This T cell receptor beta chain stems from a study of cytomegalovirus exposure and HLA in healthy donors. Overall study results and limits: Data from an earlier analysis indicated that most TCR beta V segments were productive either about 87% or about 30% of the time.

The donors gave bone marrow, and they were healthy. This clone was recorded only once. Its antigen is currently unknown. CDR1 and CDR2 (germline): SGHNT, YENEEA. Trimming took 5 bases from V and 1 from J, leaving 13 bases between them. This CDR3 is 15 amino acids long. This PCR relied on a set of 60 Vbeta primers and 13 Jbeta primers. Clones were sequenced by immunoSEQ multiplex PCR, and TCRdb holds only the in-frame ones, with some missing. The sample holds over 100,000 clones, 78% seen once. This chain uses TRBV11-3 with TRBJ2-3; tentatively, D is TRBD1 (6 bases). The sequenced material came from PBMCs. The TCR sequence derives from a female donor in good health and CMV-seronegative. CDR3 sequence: CASSPGVGRTDTQYF. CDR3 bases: TGTGCCAGCAGCCCAGGGGTGGGGCGCACAGATACGCAGTATTTT.